This TCR beta chain comes out of a study of blood T cell repertoires in COVID-19. CDR3 size: 17 residues. Germline V gene data show CDR1 as SGHDN and CDR2 as FVKESK. The germline V and J ends were trimmed by 6 bases and 4 bases, with 24 bases remaining between them. In the original workflow: Amplification of reference gene primers provided the estimated nucleated cell counts. TCRdb keeps only in-frame clones here, not all; method: immunoSEQ multiplex PCR. V and J calls plus clone size are reproduced from that table; the DNA served to infer D and trimming. The profile shows 100,000 or so clones, around 92% of them singletons.

This sequence was found in a man in his fifties or sixties with active COVID-19. Input material: peripheral blood. The chain employs TRBV14 and TRBJ2-5; D perhaps matches TRBD1 (8 bases). The DNA for the CDR3 is TGTGCCAGCAGTCAGGGGGCCAGGGCGGGAGCAGGAGAGACCCAGTACTTC. Translated, it gives CASSQGARAGAGETQYF.